This T cell receptor (beta chain) stems from a study of T cell repertoires in cytomegalovirus infection. This clonotype occurred a few times. Its antigen is unidentified. TCRdb recomputed calls from the reads with MiXCR, one row per CDR3 protein. The sample contains 150,000 or so distinct CDR3 sequences, about a fifth of which appear only once. Study-level points and caveats: Summed frequency of public TCR beta families distinguished CMV carriers with the relevant HLA.

The V gene lost 6 bases and the J gene lost 3 bases, with 15 bases spanning the gap. Germline V gene sequence: CDR1 MNHEY, CDR2 SVGEGT. This CDR3 region has 14 residues. The sequenced sample was CD8+ T cells from cultured PBMCs, obtained from culture after CMV antigen stimulation. The source is a human donor in good health (CMV status not recorded). Some clones in this sample may be carry-over from other donors' samples. The J gene is TRBJ2-7, the V gene TRBV6-2 or TRBV6-3, with D possibly matching TRBD2 (6 bases). CDR3 DNA sequence: TGTGCCAGCAGACCACTTCGGGGGATCTACGAGCAGTACTTC. This gives the protein CASRPLRGIYEQYF.